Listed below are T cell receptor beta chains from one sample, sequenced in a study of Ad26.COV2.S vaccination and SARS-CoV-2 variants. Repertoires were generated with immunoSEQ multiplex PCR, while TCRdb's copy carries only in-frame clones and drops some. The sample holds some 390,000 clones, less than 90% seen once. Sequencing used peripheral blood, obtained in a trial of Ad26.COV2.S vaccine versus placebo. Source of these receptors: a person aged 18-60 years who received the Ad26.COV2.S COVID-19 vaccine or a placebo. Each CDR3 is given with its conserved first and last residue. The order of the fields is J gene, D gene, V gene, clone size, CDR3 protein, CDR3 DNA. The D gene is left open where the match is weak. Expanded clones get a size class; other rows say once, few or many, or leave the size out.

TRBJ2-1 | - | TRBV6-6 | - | CASSPPATGWDEQFF | TGTGCCAGCAGTCCCCCAGCGACGGGGTGGGATGAGCAGTTCTTC
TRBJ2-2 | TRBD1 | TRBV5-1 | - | CASSSQGANTGELFF | TGCGCCAGCAGCTCACAGGGGGCGAACACCGGGGAGCTGTTTTTT
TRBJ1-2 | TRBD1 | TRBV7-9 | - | CASSLLRRGDGYTF | TGTGCCAGCAGCTTACTCCGCAGGGGGGATGGCTACACCTTC
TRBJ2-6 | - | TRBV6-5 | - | CASSYSVSGANVLTF | TGTGCCAGCAGTTACTCGGTCTCTGGGGCCAACGTCCTGACTTTC
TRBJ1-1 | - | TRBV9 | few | CASSLEERGTEAFF | TGTGCCAGCAGCCTGGAGGAAAGGGGCACTGAAGCTTTCTTT
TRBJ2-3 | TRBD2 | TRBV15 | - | CATSSREGADTDTQYF | TGTGCCACCAGCAGCCGGGAGGGCGCCGACACAGATACGCAGTATTTT
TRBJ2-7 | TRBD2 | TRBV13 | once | CASGPGLGGSYEQYF | TGTGCCAGCGGACCGGGACTAGGGGGGTCCTACGAGCAGTACTTC
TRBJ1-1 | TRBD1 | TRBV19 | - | CASSYRGNTEAFF | TGTGCCAGTAGCTACAGGGGGAACACTGAAGCTTTCTTT
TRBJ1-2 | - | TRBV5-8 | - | CASSFDRNYGYTF | TGTGCCAGCAGTTTTGACAGAAACTATGGCTACACCTTC
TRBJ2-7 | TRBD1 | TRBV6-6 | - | CASRTRGMGEQYF | TGTGCCAGCAGAACCAGGGGGATGGGCGAGCAGTACTTC
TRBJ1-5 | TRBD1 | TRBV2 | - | CASSGRLEQGFGQPQHF | TGTGCCAGCAGTGGTCGGTTAGAACAGGGGTTTGGTCAGCCCCAGCATTTT
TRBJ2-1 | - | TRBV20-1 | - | CSASSPLSYNEQFF | TGCAGTGCTAGTTCGCCGCTCTCCTACAATGAGCAGTTCTTC
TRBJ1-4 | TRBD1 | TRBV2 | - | CASSREQGGKKLFF | TGTGCCAGCAGTAGAGAGCAGGGGGGAAAAAAACTGTTTTTT
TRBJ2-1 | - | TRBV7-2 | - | CASSLWGNSYNEQFF | TGTGCCAGCAGCTTGTGGGGCAACTCCTACAATGAGCAGTTCTTC
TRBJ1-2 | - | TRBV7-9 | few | CASSSTGFRGYTF | TGTGCCAGCAGCTCAACAGGATTTCGGGGCTACACCTTC
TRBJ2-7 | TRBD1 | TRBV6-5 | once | CASSRGQGDSYEQYF | TGTGCCAGCAGCCGGGGACAGGGGGACTCCTACGAGCAGTACTTC
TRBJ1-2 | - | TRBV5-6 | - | CASSLGPARAGYTF | TGTGCCAGCAGCTTGGGGCCGGCGCGGGCTGGCTACACCTTC
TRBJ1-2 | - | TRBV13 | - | CASSPLVSSRNPYYGYTF | TGTGCCAGCAGCCCCTTAGTTAGCTCCAGGAACCCTTACTATGGCTACACCTTC
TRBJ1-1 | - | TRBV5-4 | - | CASSWTGTANTEAFF | TGTGCCAGCAGCTGGACGGGGACGGCTAACACTGAAGCTTTCTTT
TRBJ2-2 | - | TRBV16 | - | CASSQSGTGELFF | TGTGCCAGCAGCCAATCAGGCACCGGGGAGCTGTTTTTT
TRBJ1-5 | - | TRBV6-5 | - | CASSPGARQPQHF | TGTGCCAGCAGTCCCGGCGCACGGCAGCCCCAGCATTTT
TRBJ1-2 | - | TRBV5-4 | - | CASSLEGNRGYGYTF | TGTGCCAGCAGCTTGGAGGGGAATAGGGGCTATGGCTACACCTTC
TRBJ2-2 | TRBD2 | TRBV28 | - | CASSFGGGALAGELFF | TGTGCCAGCAGTTTCGGCGGGGGGGCCCTTGCCGGGGAGCTGTTTTTT
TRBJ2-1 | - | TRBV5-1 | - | CASSLGTNNNEQFF | TGCGCCAGCAGCTTGGGAACTAATAACAATGAGCAGTTCTTC
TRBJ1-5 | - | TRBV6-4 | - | CASRPGPPQPQHF | TGTGCCAGCAGACCGGGACCCCCTCAGCCCCAGCATTTT